The next 27 T cell receptor beta chains were all read from a single sample in a study of blood T cell repertoires in COVID-19. Clones were read by immunoSEQ multiplex PCR, and TCRdb kept only the in-frame ones, dropping some. The repertoire holds about 73,000 clones, roughly 88% seen once, with 2.5% in the top ten. The sample taken for sequencing was peripheral blood. The source of these receptors is a man older than 75 with active or convalescent COVID-19.

The chain combines TRBV6-2 or TRBV6-3 with TRBJ2-3; perhaps TRBD2 as D (6 bases). CDR3 length: 14 residues. Germline V gene lookup returns CDR1 MNHEY and CDR2 SVGEGT. V was cut by 2 bases and J by 2 bases, with 8 bases left in between. The CDR3 region is CASSYGGNTDTQYF. The DNA of the CDR3 is TGTGCCAGCAGTTACGGAGGGAACACAGATACGCAGTATTTT.

The J gene is TRBJ1-6, the V gene TRBV3-1 (or the pseudogene TRBV3-2); D is possibly TRBD1 (5 bases). Germline V gene lookup returns CDR1 LGHDT and CDR2 YNNKEL (reference sequence). V shed 3 bases and J shed 3 bases, with 12 bases lying between them. The CDR3 is made up of 16 amino acids. DNA for the CDR3: TGTGCCAGCAGCCAGGCCAGGGCCTACTATAATTCACCCCTCCACTTT. Encoded protein: CASSQARAYYNSPLHF.

The CDR3 sequence is CATSPSSGSRDTQYF. In nucleotides, the CDR3 is TGTGCCACCAGCCCTTCCAGCGGGAGTAGAGATACGCAGTATTTT. V is TRBV15 and J is TRBJ2-3, with 8 bases matching TRBD2. Losses at the gene ends were 5 bases for V and 5 bases for J; bases not matched to a gene: 9. From germline, CDR1 is LNHNV and CDR2 YYDKDF (reference sequence). The length of the CDR3 is 15 residues.

The chain combines TRBV6-1 with TRBJ1-3; D not certain. The CDR3 is made up of 17 amino acids. Germline V CDR1 and CDR2: MNHNS, SASEGT. Trimming took 2 bases from V and 0 from J, leaving 14 bases between them. This CDR3 is CASSEMVRLSSGNTIYF. The CDR3 region has the DNA TGTGCCAGCAGTGAAATGGTGAGACTTAGCTCTGGAAACACCATATATTTT.

CDR3 sequence reads: CAWSVTGAPNTGELFF. CDR3 nucleotides: TGTGCCTGGAGTGTTACAGGGGCACCGAACACCGGGGAGCTGTTTTTT. The chain recombines TRBV30 with TRBJ2-2, with 7 bases lining up with TRBD1. The CDR3 has 16 amino acids. Germline assignment: CDR1 GTSNPN and CDR2 SVGIG (reference sequence). The trim removed 0 bases at V and 0 bases at J, leaving 4 bases unmatched.

In this sample, this clone turned up once. The chain couples TRBV4-3 to TRBJ1-2, with D possibly matching TRBD1 (6 bases). The length of the CDR3 is 14 residues. Looked up from germline, CDR1 is LGHNA and CDR2 is YSLEER. The V end lost 0 bases, the J end lost 5 bases, and 10 bases lay between the germline ends. The CDR3 reads CASSQETGQYGYTF. The CDR3 bases are TGCGCCAGCAGCCAAGAAACAGGGCAGTATGGCTACACCTTC.

The rearrangement joins TRBV6-1 to TRBJ1-5; TRBD1 might be the D (5 bases). The CDR3 sequence is 17 residues long. V was pared by 0 bases and J by 7 bases, with 19 bases between. Germline V CDR1 and CDR2: MNHNS, SASEGT. In DNA form, the CDR3 reads TGTGCCAGCAGTGAAGCGACAGACGGAGGGAGGAGACAGCCCCAGCATTTT. Protein sequence: CASSEATDGGRRQPQHF.

The J gene is TRBJ2-5, the V gene TRBV18; 7 nucleotides line up with TRBD1. CDR3 size: 14 residues. V trimming: 5 bases; J trimming: 3 bases; junction bases outside the gene matches: 6. CDR1 KGHSH and CDR2 LQKENI come from the germline V gene. CDR3 loop: CASSSTGLEETQYF. The CDR3 coding sequence is TGTGCCAGCTCATCGACAGGGTTGGAAGAGACCCAGTACTTC.

The chain employs TRBV5-6 and TRBJ1-1, with a tentative D call TRBD1 (5 bases). Germline CDR1 and CDR2: SGHDT and YYEEEE. The CDR3 totals 13 residues. The V and J ends lost 2 bases and 5 bases respectively, with 10 bases between them. CDR3 amino acids: CASSFLGGTEAFF. The CDR3 nucleotides are TGTGCCAGCAGCTTTCTGGGGGGGACTGAAGCTTTCTTT.

This sequence joins TRBV5-6 and TRBJ1-2; no firm D call. The CDR3 sequence is 15 residues long. Germline loops: CDR1 SGHDT, CDR2 YYEEEE. The ends were cut back, 1 base at V and 0 bases at J, with 10 bases in the middle. CDR3 protein: CASSLNSGANYGYTF. Written as DNA, the CDR3 is TGTGCCAGCAGCTTGAACTCAGGTGCTAACTATGGCTACACCTTC. Full variable domain (rest looked up from reference TRBV5-6 and TRBJ1-2): DAGVTQSPTHLIKTRGQQVTLRCSPKSGHDTVSWYQQALGQGPQFIFQYYEEEERQRGNFPDRFSGHQFPNYSSELNVNALLLGDSALYLCASSLNSGANYGYTFGSGTRLTVV.

CDR3 in amino acids: CASSPLPGQGIFPSGANVLTF. The CDR3 region has the DNA TGTGCCAGCAGCCCTCTCCCGGGACAGGGGATTTTTCCTTCTGGGGCCAACGTCCTGACTTTC. The genes are TRBV6-2 or TRBV6-3 and TRBJ2-6, with 10 positions matching TRBD1. V lost 6 bases to trimming and J lost 1 base; unmatched junction nucleotides: 18. This CDR3 has 21 residues. Germline assignment: CDR1 MNHEY and CDR2 SVGEGT.

The V call is TRBV28, the J call TRBJ2-7; TRBD2 is a possible D gene (6 bases). Trimming removed 4 bases at V and 2 bases at J, with 15 bases between. Germline CDR1 and CDR2: MDHEN and SYDVKM. The CDR3 runs 15 residues. The CDR3 DNA sequence: TGTGCCAGCAGTTCCCCCCGCGGAGGGACCTACGAGCAGTACTTC. It yields the protein CASSSPRGGTYEQYF.

This sequence joins TRBV5-8 and TRBJ1-1; D call uncertain. V shed 2 bases and J shed 0 bases, with 8 bases lying between them. Germline-derived CDR1 and CDR2 are SGHTS and YDEGEE. The CDR3 is 14 amino acids. CDR3 residues: CASSLSGVNTEAFF. Here the CDR3 DNA reads TGTGCCAGCAGCTTATCTGGAGTGAACACTGAAGCTTTCTTT.

This clone has only a few counts. CDR3 residues: CASSQEGGGGAWETQYF. The CDR3 DNA follows: TGCGCCAGCAGCCAAGAAGGTGGGGGGGGTGCTTGGGAGACCCAGTACTTC. The chain carries TRBV4-1 and TRBJ2-5; 7 nucleotides line up with TRBD2. The V segment lost 0 bases and the J segment 5 bases; nucleotides outside the gene matches: 12. Germline V gene data show CDR1 as MGHRA and CDR2 as YSYEKL. CDR3 length: 17 amino acids.

The chain is built from TRBV10-3 and TRBJ2-5; tentatively, D is TRBD2 (6 bases). The CDR3 covers 14 residues. Germline CDR1 and CDR2: ENHRY and SYGVKD. Trimming cost V 0 bases and J 5 bases, with 10 bases left between them. In nucleotides, the CDR3 is TGTGCCATCAGTGAGTCGACTAGATCTGAGACCCAGTACTTC. This encodes CAISESTRSETQYF.

In this sample, this clone turned up once. This chain connects TRBV18 to TRBJ2-7; 7 nucleotides agree with TRBD2. The V and J ends lost 2 bases and 3 bases, in that order; junction bases with no gene match: 4. Germline V gene data show CDR1 as KGHSH and CDR2 as LQKENI. The CDR3 runs to 14 residues. In DNA form, the CDR3 reads TGTGCCAGCTCACCAAGGGAGGGCAACTACGAGCAGTACTTC. Amino acid sequence: CASSPREGNYEQYF.

The rearrangement links TRBV2 to TRBJ2-1; 8 bases match TRBD1. V was clipped by 0 bases and J by 6 bases; unmatched bases: 4. The germline gives CDR1 SNHLY, CDR2 FYNNEI. This CDR3 contains 15 residues. CDR3 sequence reads: CASSEARGLGNEQFF. In DNA, the CDR3 is TGTGCCAGCAGTGAAGCCAGGGGGCTGGGCAATGAGCAGTTCTTC. The full variable domain, completed using reference TRBV2 and TRBJ2-1, is EPEVTQTPSHQVTQMGQEVILRCVPISNHLYFYWYRQILGQKVEFLVSFYNNEISEKSEIFDDQFSVERPDGSNFTLKIRSTKLEDSAMYFCASSEARGLGNEQFFGPGTRLTVL.

This chain links TRBV7-9 with TRBJ2-7; 11 positions agree with TRBD2. The V gene's germline CDR1 is SEHNR and CDR2 FQNEAQ (reference sequence). The CDR3 loop spans 16 amino acids. With V trimmed by 5 bases and J by 1 base, 7 bases remained unmatched. The chain's CDR3 is CASSVIAGGISYEQYF. CDR3 sequence (DNA): TGTGCCAGCAGCGTCATAGCGGGAGGGATTTCCTACGAGCAGTACTTC.

The J gene is TRBJ1-2, the V gene TRBV3-1 (or the pseudogene TRBV3-2), with D maybe TRBD1 (6 bases). The V gene's germline CDR1 is LGHDT and CDR2 YNNKEL (reference sequence). Trimming took off 4 bases at V and 3 bases at J, with 15 bases between the two ends. The CDR3 has 15 amino acids. CDR3 protein: CASSPLRGGDYGYTF. Here the CDR3 DNA reads TGTGCCAGCAGCCCCTTGAGAGGGGGGGACTATGGCTACACCTTC.

The J gene is TRBJ1-6, the V gene TRBV10-3; no clear D gene. The V end lost 4 bases, the J end lost 6 bases, and 7 bases lay between the germline ends. This CDR3 has 13 amino acids. Germline loops: CDR1 ENHRY, CDR2 SYGVKD. The CDR3 sequence: CAISGSANSPLHF. CDR3 nucleotide sequence: TGTGCCATCAGTGGTAGTGCTAATTCACCCCTCCACTTT.

This chain links TRBV25-1 with TRBJ2-5; TRBD2 aligns across 12 bases. CDR1 is MGHDK and CDR2 is SYGVNS in the germline V gene. The CDR3 loop spans 16 amino acids. V lost 6 bases and J lost 5; bases outside the gene matches: 10. CDR3 region: CASSPGTSGLPETQYF. CDR3 in DNA: TGTGCCAGCAGCCCCGGGACTAGCGGGTTGCCGGAGACCCAGTACTTC.

The chain is built from TRBV28 and TRBJ1-2; 8 bases agree with TRBD1. V dropped 4 bases and J dropped 8; count of bases not matched to a gene: 9. The V gene's germline CDR1 is MDHEN and CDR2 SYDVKM. The CDR3 has 14 amino acids. CDR3 sequence reads: CASSSLQGAEGYTF. The DNA of the CDR3 is TGTGCCAGCAGTTCCCTCCAGGGGGCGGAAGGCTACACCTTC.

The chain has TRBV5-8 and TRBJ1-4; D is undetermined. Trimming removed 1 base from V and 4 bases from J, with 8 bases in between. Germline V gives CDR1 SGHTS, CDR2 YDEGEE. The CDR3 totals 14 residues. For the CDR3, the DNA is TGTGCCAGCAGCTTGCGAGGGCTTAATGAAAAACTGTTTTTT. It codes for CASSLRGLNEKLFF.

The J gene is TRBJ1-2, the V gene TRBV3-1 (or the pseudogene TRBV3-2), with a possible D match to TRBD1 (6 bases). Germline V lookup: CDR1 LGHDT, CDR2 YNNKEL (reference sequence). Between the trimmed V and J ends, which lost 6 bases and 5 bases, there was a span of 13 bases. The CDR3 is 13 residues long. This CDR3 is CASRNLGQYGYTF. CDR3 sequence (DNA): TGTGCCAGCAGAAACCTCGGACAGTATGGCTACACCTTC.

The chain joins TRBV3-1 (or the pseudogene TRBV3-2) to TRBJ1-2; 10 bases align to TRBD1. This CDR3 is built from 17 residues. Germline assignment: CDR1 LGHDT and CDR2 YNNKEL (reference sequence). V was clipped by 4 bases and J by 3 bases; unmatched bases: 11. CDR3 sequence: CASSLRDRGAHHYGYTF. The CDR3 DNA reads as TGTGCCAGCAGCCTTAGGGACAGGGGCGCCCACCACTATGGCTACACCTTC.

The chain has TRBV6-6 and TRBJ1-4; no clear D. Germline V gene data show CDR1 as MNHNY and CDR2 as SVGAGI (reference sequence). Trimming stripped 5 bases from V and 8 bases from J, with 21 bases between. CDR3 size: 16 residues. This CDR3 is CASSPNPIAGAEKLFF. CDR3 nucleotide sequence: TGTGCCAGCAGTCCTAACCCTATCGCGGGAGCCGAAAAACTGTTTTTT.

V gene TRBV21-1 combines with J gene TRBJ2-7; TRBD1 is taken as the D call from the table, unchecked against the DNA. TRBV21-1 is a pseudogene. The CDR3 is 16 residues long. CDR3 nucleotide sequence: TGTGCCAGCAGCAAAGACGGGGGAAGGGGGCCCTACGAGCAGTACTTC. It yields the protein CASSKDGGRGPYEQYF.